Listed here are 22 T cell receptor beta chains from one sample, sequenced in a study of T cell repertoires in cytomegalovirus infection. In TCRdb, the reads were re-called with MiXCR into one record per CDR3 protein. This sample has around 310,000 distinct CDR3 sequences, with roughly a sixth found just once. What was sequenced was PBMCs. These receptors came from a human donor in good health (CMV status not recorded). Some clones in this sample may be carry-over from other donors' samples.

The J gene is TRBJ2-1, the V gene TRBV6-5; D call uncertain. Per the germline V gene, CDR1 is MNHEY and CDR2 is SVGAGI. The CDR3 sequence is 13 residues long. V lost 6 bases and J 7 bases, leaving 13 bases between the germline ends. CDR3 in amino acids: CASRLSGQNEQFF. In DNA, the CDR3 is TGTGCCAGCAGGTTATCAGGCCAAAATGAGCAGTTCTTC.

This clonotype showed up many times. Written as DNA, the CDR3 is TGTGCCAGCAGCGGACTAGCGGGGCGCGCAAGCTCCTACAATGAGCAGTTCTTC. Encoded protein: CASSGLAGRASSYNEQFF. V is TRBV6-5 and J is TRBJ2-1, with 12 bases lining up with TRBD2. After removal of 6 bases from V and 0 bases from J, the junction contained 9 bases not matched to a gene. The CDR3 is 18 residues long. Germline CDR1 reads MNHEY; CDR2 reads SVGAGI.

In this sample, this clonotype turned up a few times. The gene calls are TRBV6-1 and TRBJ1-4, with a weak D call TRBD1 (6 bases). CDR3 length equals 15 residues. Germline V gives CDR1 MNHNS, CDR2 SASEGT. V shed 1 base and J shed 7 bases, with 13 bases lying between them. CDR3 DNA: TGTGCCAGCAGTGAAGGGGGGGCGCCGGGTGAAAAACTGTTTTTT. Translating gives CASSEGGAPGEKLFF.

This clonotype appeared many times. This sequence joins TRBV7-2 and TRBJ2-1; maybe TRBD1 (7 bases). This CDR3 contains 14 residues. Trimming took off 3 bases at V and 8 bases at J, with 14 bases between the two ends. From germline, CDR1 is SGHTA and CDR2 FQGNSA. The CDR3 region has the DNA TGTGCCAGCAGCTTTGGGCAGGGGGGTTATGAGCAGTTCTTC. It codes for CASSFGQGGYEQFF.

The genes are TRBV28 and TRBJ1-1; 7 bases fit TRBD1. The CDR3 has 14 amino acids. Trimming cost V 1 base and J 5 bases; bases outside gene matches: 4. Germline loops: CDR1 MDHEN, CDR2 SYDVKM. The CDR3 spells CASSLSTGETEAFF. In nucleotides, the CDR3 is TGTGCCAGCAGTTTATCAACAGGGGAAACTGAAGCTTTCTTT. The full variable domain, with the rest looked up from reference TRBV28 and TRBJ1-1, is DVKVTQSSRYLVKRTGEKVFLECVQDMDHENMFWYRQDPGLGLRLIYFSYDVKMKEKGDIPEGYSVSREKKERFSLILESASTNQTSMYLCASSLSTGETEAFFGQGTRLTVV.

This clonotype was seen many times. The chain is built from TRBV6-5 and TRBJ1-2, with D tentatively TRBD1 (5 bases). This CDR3 is 14 amino acids long. Germline V gene data show CDR1 as MNHEY and CDR2 as SVGAGI. The V end lost 1 base, the J end lost 4 bases, and 10 bases lay between the germline ends. The chain's CDR3 is CASSYLDIRYGYTF. The CDR3 DNA is TGTGCCAGCAGTTACTTGGACATCCGCTATGGCTACACCTTC.

The gene calls are TRBV12-3 or TRBV12-4 and TRBJ1-2; TRBD1 is a possible D gene (5 bases). The CDR3 contains 11 residues. Trimming removed 6 bases at V and 7 bases at J, with 9 bases between. The CDR3 DNA sequence: TGTGCCAGCAGCGGGGGAGGTGGCTACACCTTC. This sequence encodes CASSGGGGYTF.

This clonotype turned up a few times. DNA for the CDR3: TGTGCCACCAGCAGAGATTTAGGCGGGGCCGCGGAGAGTTCACCCCTCCACTTT. Translation gives CATSRDLGGAAESSPLHF. This chain uses TRBV15 with TRBJ1-6; D is possibly TRBD1 (5 bases). This CDR3 comprises 18 residues. CDR1 is LNHNV and CDR2 is YYDKDF in the germline V gene (reference sequence). V gave up 0 bases and J gave up 9 bases, with 21 bases separating them. Full variable domain (outside the CDR3, taken from reference TRBV15 and TRBJ1-6): DAMVIQNPRYQVTQFGKPVTLSCSQTLNHNVMYWYQQKSSQAPKLLFHYYDKDFNNEADTPDNFQSRRPNTSFCFLDIRSPGLGDTAMYLCATSRDLGGAAESSPLHFGNGTRLTVT.

This clonotype occurred many times. The chain employs TRBV12-3 or TRBV12-4 and TRBJ2-7, with TRBD2 matching over 12 bases. Losses at the gene ends were 3 bases for V and 5 bases for J; bases not matched to a gene: 11. The CDR3 is 17 residues long. Written as DNA, the CDR3 is TGTGCCAGCAGTTTGTCTAGCGGGGGGGTCCCAGGGAACGAGCAGTACTTC. Translation: CASSLSSGGVPGNEQYF.

The chain couples TRBV28 to TRBJ1-5; maybe TRBD1 (5 bases). Trimming shortened V by 2 bases and J by 1 base, and 15 bases separated the two germline ends. The germline gives CDR1 MDHEN, CDR2 SYDVKM. The CDR3 runs to 17 residues. The CDR3 region has the DNA TGTGCCAGCAGTTTACCCAAACAGGTTTGGAGCAATCAGCCCCAGCATTTT. This codes for CASSLPKQVWSNQPQHF. Using reference TRBV28 and TRBJ1-5 for the parts outside the CDR3, the full variable domain is DVKVTQSSRYLVKRTGEKVFLECVQDMDHENMFWYRQDPGLGLRLIYFSYDVKMKEKGDIPEGYSVSREKKERFSLILESASTNQTSMYLCASSLPKQVWSNQPQHFGDGTRLSIL.

The chain uses TRBV12-3 or TRBV12-4 and TRBJ1-4, with TRBD1 identical over 7 bases. Losses at the gene ends were 6 bases for V and 3 bases for J; bases not matched to a gene: 4. This CDR3 comprises 14 residues. The CDR3 here is CASRDGTANEKLFF. CDR3 nucleotide sequence: TGTGCCAGCAGGGACGGGACAGCTAATGAAAAACTGTTTTTT.

The gene calls are TRBV6-6 and TRBJ1-6; perhaps TRBD1 as D (5 bases). This CDR3 comprises 14 residues. V was pared by 2 bases and J by 7 bases, with 9 bases between. Germline CDR1 MNHNY, CDR2 SVGAGI (reference sequence). DNA for the CDR3: TGTGCCAGCAGTTACGGGGGGGTAAATTCACCCCTCCACTTT. It is translated as CASSYGGVNSPLHF.

At least ten counts were recorded for this clonotype. CDR3 nucleotides: TGTGCCAGCACCCAAAGACGCGACTATGGCTACACCTTC. This codes for CASTQRRDYGYTF. The gene calls are TRBV12-3 or TRBV12-4 and TRBJ1-2; unclear D gene. V was cut by 7 bases and J by 3 bases, with 12 bases left in between. CDR3 length equals 13 residues.

This clonotype was counted a few times. This CDR3 is CASRPGQANYGYTF. The DNA of the CDR3 is TGTGCCAGTAGACCGGGACAGGCTAACTATGGCTACACCTTC. J is TRBJ1-2 and V is TRBV19; 8 bases match TRBD1. V dropped 6 bases and J dropped 0; count of bases not matched to a gene: 3. The CDR3 has 14 amino acids. CDR1 and CDR2 from the germline V gene are LNHDA and SQIVND (reference sequence).

Many counts were recorded for this clonotype. The chain recombines TRBV20-1 with TRBJ1-3; D is undetermined. This CDR3 contains 14 residues. Trimming left V 3 bases short and J 3 bases short, with 12 bases between. CDR1 is DFQATT and CDR2 is SNEGSKA in the germline V gene (reference sequence). As DNA, the CDR3 is TGCAGTGCTAGTGGAGTCCTAGGTGGAAACACCATATATTTT. Amino acids: CSASGVLGGNTIYF.

The chain carries TRBV7-2 and TRBJ2-1; D tentatively reads TRBD1 or TRBD2 (6 bases each). With 5 bases removed from V and 3 bases from J, the gap between germline ends came to 17 bases. Germline V gene sequence: CDR1 SGHTA, CDR2 FQGNSA. CDR3 length equals 16 residues. CDR3: CASSVTRGTLYNEQFF. The CDR3 nucleotides are TGTGCCAGCAGCGTCACCCGCGGGACACTCTACAATGAGCAGTTCTTC.

This clonotype appeared many times. The genes are TRBV7-2 and TRBJ1-1, with D tentatively TRBD1 (6 bases). The germline CDR1 and CDR2 sequences are SGHTA and FQGNSA. Trimming left V 3 bases short and J 4 bases short, with 12 bases between. The CDR3 runs 14 residues. The CDR3 DNA is TGTGCCAGCAGCTTTTTGGGGGCTAGCACTGAAGCTTTCTTT. Protein sequence: CASSFLGASTEAFF.

The J gene is TRBJ2-5, the V gene TRBV19; possibly TRBD1 for D (5 bases). The germline gives CDR1 LNHDA, CDR2 SQIVND (reference sequence). This CDR3 region has 13 residues. The V gene lost 3 bases and the J gene lost 2 bases, with 7 bases spanning the gap. DNA for the CDR3: TGTGCCAGTAGTATTCAGGGACAAGAGACCCAGTACTTC. It yields the protein CASSIQGQETQYF.

This clonotype has only a few counts. V usage is TRBV2 and J usage is TRBJ2-7; TRBD1 aligns across 9 bases. V lost 1 base to trimming and J lost 4 bases; unmatched junction nucleotides: 8. Per the germline V gene, CDR1 is SNHLY and CDR2 is FYNNEI. CDR3 size: 16 residues. DNA for the CDR3: TGTGCCAGCAGTGAAGGTCGGGGGACAGGGCAGTACGAGCAGTACTTC. It is translated as CASSEGRGTGQYEQYF.

The chain has TRBV7-9 and TRBJ2-7; D gene ambiguous. The germline V gene has CDR1 SEHNR and CDR2 FQNEAQ (reference sequence). The CDR3 sequence is 14 residues long. The V and J ends lost 5 bases and 5 bases respectively, with 16 bases between them. CDR3: CASSPRASGNEQYF. CDR3 sequence (DNA): TGTGCCAGCAGCCCCCGGGCAAGTGGAAACGAGCAGTACTTC.

The V and J genes are TRBV18 and TRBJ2-5; D is undetermined. From germline, CDR1 is KGHSH and CDR2 LQKENI. The V and J ends lost 0 bases and 4 bases respectively, with 9 bases between them. The CDR3 runs 14 residues. CDR3: CASSPPSVTETQYF. The DNA for the CDR3 is TGTGCCAGCTCACCACCTTCCGTAACAGAGACCCAGTACTTC.

This clonotype was counted ten times or more. V gene TRBV7-2 combines with J gene TRBJ2-1; TRBD2 aligns across 8 bases. The trim removed 1 base at V and 4 bases at J, leaving 3 bases unmatched. Germline CDR1 reads SGHTA; CDR2 reads FQGNSA. This CDR3 is built from 15 residues. The CDR3 spells CASSLDRGGYNEQFF. The CDR3 coding sequence is TGTGCCAGCAGCTTAGACCGCGGGGGGTACAATGAGCAGTTCTTC.